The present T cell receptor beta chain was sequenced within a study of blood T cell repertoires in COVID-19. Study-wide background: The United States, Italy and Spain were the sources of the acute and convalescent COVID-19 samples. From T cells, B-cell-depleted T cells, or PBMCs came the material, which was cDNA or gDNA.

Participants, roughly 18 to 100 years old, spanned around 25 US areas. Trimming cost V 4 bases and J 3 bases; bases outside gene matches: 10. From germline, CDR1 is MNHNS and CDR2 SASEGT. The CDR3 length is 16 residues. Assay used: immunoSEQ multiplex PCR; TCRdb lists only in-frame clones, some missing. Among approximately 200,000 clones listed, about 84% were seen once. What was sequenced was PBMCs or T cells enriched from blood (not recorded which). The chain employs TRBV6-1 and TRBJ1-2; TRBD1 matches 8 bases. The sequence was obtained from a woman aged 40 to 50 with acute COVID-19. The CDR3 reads CASSVRQGAFDYGYTF. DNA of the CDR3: TGTGCCAGCAGTGTTAGGCAGGGGGCCTTCGACTATGGCTACACCTTC.